The next 9 T cell receptor beta chains were all read from a single sample in a study of synovial regulatory T cells in juvenile arthritis. Sequenced by immunoSEQ multiplex PCR; TCRdb stores in-frame clones only, minus some. This sample's clone table lists 7,000 to 8,000 clones. The sequenced sample consisted of Treg cells from blood. Subset noted: remaining (HLA-DR-negative) circulating blood Treg cells. Every receptor here comes from a donor aged 2-29 years with juvenile idiopathic arthritis.

CDR3 residues: CASNLAGGAGDTQYF. The V and J genes are TRBV9 and TRBJ2-3; TCRdb names TRBD2, which stays unverified in the absence of DNA. CDR3 length: 15 amino acids. The record lacks a DNA sequence. The germline V gene encodes CDR1 SGDLS and CDR2 YYNGEE.

The rearrangement joins TRBV19 to TRBJ2-7; as DNA is missing, the TRBD1 call by TCRdb cannot be tested. This CDR3 is 13 amino acids long. The DNA is not on file. Germline V gene sequence: CDR1 LNHDA, CDR2 SQIVND (reference sequence). The CDR3 is CASRDTLTYEQYF.

The V and J genes are TRBV5-1 and TRBJ2-1; absent DNA, TCRdb's TRBD1 call cannot be checked. Germline lookup yields CDR1 SGHRS and CDR2 YFSETQ. The length of the CDR3 is 14 residues. The entry carries no DNA sequence. CDR3: CASSLVKQGNEQFF.

This chain links TRBV6-5 with TRBJ2-3; TCRdb designates TRBD2, a call that cannot be tested without DNA. This CDR3 has 11 amino acids. Nucleotide data are not available. CDR1 is MNHEY, CDR2 SVGAGI, per germline. The CDR3 is CASSYRDTQYF.

The V gene is TRBV12-1, the J gene TRBJ2-2. TRBV12-1 is tagged as a pseudogene. CDR3 length: 17 residues. The nucleotide record is missing. CDR3 sequence reads: CASSFSLTGRDAGELFF.

The V and J genes are TRBV10-3 and TRBJ1-2. The CDR3 runs 12 residues. The entry carries no DNA sequence. Per germline, CDR1 ENHRY and CDR2 SYGVKD. The CDR3 loop reads CAISELVGGYTF.

By frequency, this clone registers medium-sized. This chain joins TRBV5-5 and TRBJ1-3. Germline CDR1 reads SGHKS; CDR2 reads YYEKEE (reference sequence). This CDR3 is 13 amino acids long. The DNA sequence is not available. The CDR3 loop is CASSLVDGNTIYF.

In terms of frequency, this clone is medium-sized. The V and J genes are TRBV19 and TRBJ2-1; TCRdb outputs TRBD2, but without DNA this stays unchecked. This CDR3 contains 13 residues. No DNA sequence was recorded. Germline V CDR1 and CDR2: LNHDA, SQIVND (reference sequence). CDR3: CASSIAGYNEQFF. Complete variable domain (other parts from reference TRBV19 and TRBJ2-1): DGGITQSPKYLFRKEGQNVTLSCEQNLNHDAMYWYRQDPGQGLRLIYYSQIVNDFQKGDIAEGYSVSREKKESFPLTVTSAQKNPTAFYLCASSIAGYNEQFFGPGTRLTVL.

Frequency places this clone as medium-sized (0.01 to 0.1%). The rearrangement joins TRBV2 to TRBJ2-2; absent DNA, TCRdb's TRBD2 call cannot be checked. Germline CDR1 reads SNHLY; CDR2 reads FYNNEI. This CDR3 region has 16 residues. DNA is not on record. Here the CDR3 reads CASSEEGRRGTGELFF.